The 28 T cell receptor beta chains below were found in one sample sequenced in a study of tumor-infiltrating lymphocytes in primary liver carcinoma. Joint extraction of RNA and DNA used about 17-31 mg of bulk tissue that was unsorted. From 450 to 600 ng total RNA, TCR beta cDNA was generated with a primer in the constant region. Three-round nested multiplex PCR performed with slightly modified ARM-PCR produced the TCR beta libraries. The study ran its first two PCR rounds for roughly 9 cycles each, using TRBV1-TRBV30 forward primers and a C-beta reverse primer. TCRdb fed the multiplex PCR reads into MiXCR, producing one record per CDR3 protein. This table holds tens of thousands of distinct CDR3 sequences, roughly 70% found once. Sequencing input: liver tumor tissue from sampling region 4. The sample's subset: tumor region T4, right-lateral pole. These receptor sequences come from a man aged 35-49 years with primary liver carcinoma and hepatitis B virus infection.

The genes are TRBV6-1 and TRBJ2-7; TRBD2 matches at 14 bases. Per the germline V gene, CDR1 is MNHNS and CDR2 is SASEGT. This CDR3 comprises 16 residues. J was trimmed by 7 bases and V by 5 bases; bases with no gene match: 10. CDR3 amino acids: CASSPPGLAGGEEQYF. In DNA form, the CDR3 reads TGTGCCAGCAGTCCCCCCGGACTAGCGGGAGGCGAAGAGCAGTACTTC.

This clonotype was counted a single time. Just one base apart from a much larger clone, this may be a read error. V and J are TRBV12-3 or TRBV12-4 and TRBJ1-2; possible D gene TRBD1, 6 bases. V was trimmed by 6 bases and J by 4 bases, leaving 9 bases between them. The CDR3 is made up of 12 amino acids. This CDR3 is CASSVGGYGYTF. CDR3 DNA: TGTGCCAGCAGCGTAGGGGGCTATGGCTACACCTTC.

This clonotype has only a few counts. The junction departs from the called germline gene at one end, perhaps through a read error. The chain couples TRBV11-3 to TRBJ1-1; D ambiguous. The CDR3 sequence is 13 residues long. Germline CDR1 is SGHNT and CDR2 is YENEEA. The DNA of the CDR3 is TGTGCCAGCAGCTTGGCAGTTAACACTGAAACTTTCTTT. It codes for CASSLAVNTETFF.

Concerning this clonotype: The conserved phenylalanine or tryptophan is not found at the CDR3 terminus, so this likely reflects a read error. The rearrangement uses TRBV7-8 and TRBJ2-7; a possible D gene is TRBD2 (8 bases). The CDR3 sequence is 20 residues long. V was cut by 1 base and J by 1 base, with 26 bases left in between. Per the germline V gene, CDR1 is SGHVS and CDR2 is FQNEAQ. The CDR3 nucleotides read TGTGCCAGCAGCTTAGGTAGCGGGACAGCGGCATGGAGGAGTTCCTACGAGCAGTACTTG. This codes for CASSLGSGTAAWRSSYEQYL.

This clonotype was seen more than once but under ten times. The CDR3 reads CASSLIVQDYGYTF. The CDR3 DNA reads as TGTGCCAGCAGCTTAATCGTACAGGACTATGGCTACACCTTC. The rearrangement uses TRBV11-2 and TRBJ1-2; D is possibly TRBD1 (5 bases). Looked up from germline, CDR1 is SGHAT and CDR2 is FQNNGV. The length of the CDR3 is 14 residues. The V and J ends lost 2 bases and 3 bases respectively, with 10 bases between them.

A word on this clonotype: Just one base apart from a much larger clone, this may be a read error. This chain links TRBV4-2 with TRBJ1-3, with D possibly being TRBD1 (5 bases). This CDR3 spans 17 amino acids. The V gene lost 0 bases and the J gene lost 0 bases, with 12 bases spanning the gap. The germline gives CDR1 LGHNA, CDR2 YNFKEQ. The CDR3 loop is CASSQDRRVYSGNTIYF. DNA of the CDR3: TGTGCCAGCAGCCAAGATCGCAGGGTCTACTCTGGAAACACCATATATTTT.

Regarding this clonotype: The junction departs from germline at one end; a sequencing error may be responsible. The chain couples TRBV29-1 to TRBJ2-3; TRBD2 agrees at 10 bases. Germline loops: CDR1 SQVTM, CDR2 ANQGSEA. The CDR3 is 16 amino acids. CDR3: CSVDGTSVVGTDTQYF. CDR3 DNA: TGCAGTGTTGACGGGACTAGCGTGGTCGGAACAGATACGCAGTATTTT.

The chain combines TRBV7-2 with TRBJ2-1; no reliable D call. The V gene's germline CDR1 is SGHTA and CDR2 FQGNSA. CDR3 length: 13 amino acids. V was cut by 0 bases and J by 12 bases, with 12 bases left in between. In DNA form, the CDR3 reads TGTGCCAGCAGCTTAGCCGTGACTCAGGTGCAGTTCTTC. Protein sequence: CASSLAVTQVQFF.

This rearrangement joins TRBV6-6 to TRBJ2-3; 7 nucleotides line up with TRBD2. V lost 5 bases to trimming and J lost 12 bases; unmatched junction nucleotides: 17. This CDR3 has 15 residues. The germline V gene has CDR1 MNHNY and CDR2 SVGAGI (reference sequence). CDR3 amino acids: CASSPHASGTETQYF. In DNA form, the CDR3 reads TGTGCCAGCAGTCCCCATGCTAGCGGAACAGAAACACAGTATTTT.

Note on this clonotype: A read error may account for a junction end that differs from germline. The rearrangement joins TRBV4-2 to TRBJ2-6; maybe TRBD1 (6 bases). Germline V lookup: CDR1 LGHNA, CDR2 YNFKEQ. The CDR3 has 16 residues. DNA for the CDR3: TGTGCCAGCAGCCTCAACAGGGCTTCCGGGGCCAACGTCCTGACATTC. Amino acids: CASSLNRASGANVLTF.

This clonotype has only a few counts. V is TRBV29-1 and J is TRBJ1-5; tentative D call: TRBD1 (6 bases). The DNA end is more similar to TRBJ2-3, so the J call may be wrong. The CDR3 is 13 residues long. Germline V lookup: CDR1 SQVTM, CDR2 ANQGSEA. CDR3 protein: CSVVGQLNQPQYF. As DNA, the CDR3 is TGCAGCGTTGTCGGACAGCTCAATCAGCCCCAGTATTTT.

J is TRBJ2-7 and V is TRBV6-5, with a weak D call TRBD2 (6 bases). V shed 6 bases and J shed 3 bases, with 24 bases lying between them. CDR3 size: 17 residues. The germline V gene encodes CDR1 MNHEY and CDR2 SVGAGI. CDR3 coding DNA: TGTGCCAGCAGGGAAGACGGTCTCGGGACTTACTACTACGAGCAGTACTTC. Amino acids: CASREDGLGTYYYEQYF.

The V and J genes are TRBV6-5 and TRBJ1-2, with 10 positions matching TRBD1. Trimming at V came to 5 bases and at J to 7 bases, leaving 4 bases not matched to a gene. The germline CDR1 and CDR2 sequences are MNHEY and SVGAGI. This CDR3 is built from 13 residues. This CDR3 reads CASSRQGASGYTF. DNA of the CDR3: TGTGCCAGCAGTCGACAGGGGGCGAGTGGCTACACCTTC.

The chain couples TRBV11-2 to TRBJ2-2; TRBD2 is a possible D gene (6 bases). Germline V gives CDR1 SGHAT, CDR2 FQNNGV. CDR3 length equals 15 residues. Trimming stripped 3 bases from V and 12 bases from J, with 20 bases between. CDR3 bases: TGTGCCAGCAGCTTTGCGGGATCGATCACCGGCAAGCTGTTTTTT. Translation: CASSFAGSITGKLFF.

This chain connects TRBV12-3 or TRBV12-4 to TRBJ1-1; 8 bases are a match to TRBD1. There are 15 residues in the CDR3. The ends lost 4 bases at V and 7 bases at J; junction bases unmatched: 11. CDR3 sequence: CASSSYGQGGSEAFF. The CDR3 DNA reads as TGTGCCAGCAGTTCCTATGGACAGGGAGGGAGTGAAGCTTTCTTT.

Written as DNA, the CDR3 is TGCAGCGTCCTCAAAGCGGGAGGGCCAAATGAGCAGTTCTTC. Amino acid sequence: CSVLKAGGPNEQFF. This sequence joins TRBV29-1 and TRBJ2-1, with TRBD2 identical over 10 bases. CDR3 size: 14 residues. V lost 6 bases and J lost 7; bases outside the gene matches: 9. The germline gives CDR1 SQVTM, CDR2 ANQGSEA.

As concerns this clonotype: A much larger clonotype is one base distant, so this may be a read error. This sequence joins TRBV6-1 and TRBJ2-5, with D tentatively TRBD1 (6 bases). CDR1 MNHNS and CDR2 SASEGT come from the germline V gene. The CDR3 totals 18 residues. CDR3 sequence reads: CASSENLMGAAVGETHYF. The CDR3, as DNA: TGTGCCAGCAGTGAAAATTTAATGGGGGCGGCCGTTGGAGAGACCCACTACTTC.

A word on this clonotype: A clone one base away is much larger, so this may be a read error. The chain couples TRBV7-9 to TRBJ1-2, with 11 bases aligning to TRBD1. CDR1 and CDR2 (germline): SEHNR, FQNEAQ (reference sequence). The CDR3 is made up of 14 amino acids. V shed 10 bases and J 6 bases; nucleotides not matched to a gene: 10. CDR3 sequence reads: CANRWDRGFHGYTF. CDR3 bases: TGTGCCAACAGATGGGACAGGGGGTTTCATGGCTACACCTTC. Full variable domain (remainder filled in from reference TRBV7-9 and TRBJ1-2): DTGVSQNPRHKITKRGQNVTFRCDPISEHNRLYWYRQTLGQGPEFLTYFQNEAQLEKSRLLSDRFSAERPKGSFSTLEIQRTEQGDSAMYLCANRWDRGFHGYTFGSGTRLTVV.

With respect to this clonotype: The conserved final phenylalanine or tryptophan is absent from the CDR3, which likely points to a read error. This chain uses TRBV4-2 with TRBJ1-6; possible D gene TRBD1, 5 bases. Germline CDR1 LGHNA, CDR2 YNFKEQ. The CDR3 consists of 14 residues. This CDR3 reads CANSTQGNNSPLHS. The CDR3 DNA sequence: TGTGCCAACAGCACGCAGGGTAATAATTCACCCCTCCACTCT.

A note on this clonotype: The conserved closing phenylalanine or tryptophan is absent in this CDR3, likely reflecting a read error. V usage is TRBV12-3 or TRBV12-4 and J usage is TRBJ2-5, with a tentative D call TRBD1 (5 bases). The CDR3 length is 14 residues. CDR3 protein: CVSSQQETQETQYL. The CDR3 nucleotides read TGTGTCAGCAGTCAACAGGAGACACAAGAGACCCAGTACTTG.

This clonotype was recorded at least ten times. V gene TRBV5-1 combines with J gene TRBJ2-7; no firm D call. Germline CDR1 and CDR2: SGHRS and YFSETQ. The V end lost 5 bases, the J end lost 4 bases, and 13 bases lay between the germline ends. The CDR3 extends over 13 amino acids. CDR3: CASSFNAEYEQYF. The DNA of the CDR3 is TGCGCCAGCAGTTTCAACGCAGAGTACGAGCAGTACTTC.

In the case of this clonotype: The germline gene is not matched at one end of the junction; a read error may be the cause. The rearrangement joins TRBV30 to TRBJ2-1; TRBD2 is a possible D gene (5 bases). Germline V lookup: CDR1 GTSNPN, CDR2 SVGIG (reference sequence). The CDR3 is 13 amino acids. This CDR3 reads CAWSVFLRDERFF. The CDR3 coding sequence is TGTGCCTGGAGTGTATTTCTCCGGGATGAGCGGTTCTTC.

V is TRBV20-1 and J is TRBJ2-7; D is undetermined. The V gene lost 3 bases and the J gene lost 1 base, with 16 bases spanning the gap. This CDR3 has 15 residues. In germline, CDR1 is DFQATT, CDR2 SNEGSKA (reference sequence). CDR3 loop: CSASYVHYPSYEQYF. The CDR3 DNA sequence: TGCAGTGCTAGTTATGTCCACTATCCGTCCTACGAGCAGTACTTC.

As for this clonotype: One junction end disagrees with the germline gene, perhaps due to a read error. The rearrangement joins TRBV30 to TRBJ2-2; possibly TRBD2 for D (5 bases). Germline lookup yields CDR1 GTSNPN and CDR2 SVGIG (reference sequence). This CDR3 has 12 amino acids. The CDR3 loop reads CVWSVNTGVLFF. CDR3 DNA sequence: TGTGTCTGGAGTGTAAACACCGGGGTGCTGTTTTTT.

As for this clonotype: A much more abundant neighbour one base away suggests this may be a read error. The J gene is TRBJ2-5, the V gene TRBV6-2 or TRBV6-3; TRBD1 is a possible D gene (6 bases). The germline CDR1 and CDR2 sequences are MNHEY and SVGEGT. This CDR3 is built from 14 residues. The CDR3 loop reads CASSSRTVMETLYF. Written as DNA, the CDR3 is TGTGCCAGCAGTTCACGGACAGTTATGGAGACCCTGTACTTC.

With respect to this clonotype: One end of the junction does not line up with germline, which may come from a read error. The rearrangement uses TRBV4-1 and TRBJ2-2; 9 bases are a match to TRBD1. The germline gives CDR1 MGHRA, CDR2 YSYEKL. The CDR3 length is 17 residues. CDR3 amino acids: CAGSLPRTGANTGKLFF. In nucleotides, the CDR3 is TGCGCCGGCAGCCTACCCCGGACAGGGGCGAACACCGGGAAGCTGTTTTTT.

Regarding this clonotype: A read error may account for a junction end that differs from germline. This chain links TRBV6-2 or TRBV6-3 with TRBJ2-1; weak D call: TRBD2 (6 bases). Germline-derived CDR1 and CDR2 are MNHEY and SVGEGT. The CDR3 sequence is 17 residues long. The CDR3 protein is CASSYSFERASYNEQSF. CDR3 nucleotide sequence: TGTGCCAGCAGTTACTCATTCGAGCGGGCGTCTTACAATGAGCAGTCCTTC.

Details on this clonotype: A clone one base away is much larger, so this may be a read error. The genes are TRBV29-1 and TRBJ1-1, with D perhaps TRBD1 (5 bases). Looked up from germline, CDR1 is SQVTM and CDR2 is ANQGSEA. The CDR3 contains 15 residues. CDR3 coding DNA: TGCAACGTTGCGGCAGGGTGGGGAATGAACACTGAAGCTTTCTTT. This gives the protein CNVAAGWGMNTEAFF.